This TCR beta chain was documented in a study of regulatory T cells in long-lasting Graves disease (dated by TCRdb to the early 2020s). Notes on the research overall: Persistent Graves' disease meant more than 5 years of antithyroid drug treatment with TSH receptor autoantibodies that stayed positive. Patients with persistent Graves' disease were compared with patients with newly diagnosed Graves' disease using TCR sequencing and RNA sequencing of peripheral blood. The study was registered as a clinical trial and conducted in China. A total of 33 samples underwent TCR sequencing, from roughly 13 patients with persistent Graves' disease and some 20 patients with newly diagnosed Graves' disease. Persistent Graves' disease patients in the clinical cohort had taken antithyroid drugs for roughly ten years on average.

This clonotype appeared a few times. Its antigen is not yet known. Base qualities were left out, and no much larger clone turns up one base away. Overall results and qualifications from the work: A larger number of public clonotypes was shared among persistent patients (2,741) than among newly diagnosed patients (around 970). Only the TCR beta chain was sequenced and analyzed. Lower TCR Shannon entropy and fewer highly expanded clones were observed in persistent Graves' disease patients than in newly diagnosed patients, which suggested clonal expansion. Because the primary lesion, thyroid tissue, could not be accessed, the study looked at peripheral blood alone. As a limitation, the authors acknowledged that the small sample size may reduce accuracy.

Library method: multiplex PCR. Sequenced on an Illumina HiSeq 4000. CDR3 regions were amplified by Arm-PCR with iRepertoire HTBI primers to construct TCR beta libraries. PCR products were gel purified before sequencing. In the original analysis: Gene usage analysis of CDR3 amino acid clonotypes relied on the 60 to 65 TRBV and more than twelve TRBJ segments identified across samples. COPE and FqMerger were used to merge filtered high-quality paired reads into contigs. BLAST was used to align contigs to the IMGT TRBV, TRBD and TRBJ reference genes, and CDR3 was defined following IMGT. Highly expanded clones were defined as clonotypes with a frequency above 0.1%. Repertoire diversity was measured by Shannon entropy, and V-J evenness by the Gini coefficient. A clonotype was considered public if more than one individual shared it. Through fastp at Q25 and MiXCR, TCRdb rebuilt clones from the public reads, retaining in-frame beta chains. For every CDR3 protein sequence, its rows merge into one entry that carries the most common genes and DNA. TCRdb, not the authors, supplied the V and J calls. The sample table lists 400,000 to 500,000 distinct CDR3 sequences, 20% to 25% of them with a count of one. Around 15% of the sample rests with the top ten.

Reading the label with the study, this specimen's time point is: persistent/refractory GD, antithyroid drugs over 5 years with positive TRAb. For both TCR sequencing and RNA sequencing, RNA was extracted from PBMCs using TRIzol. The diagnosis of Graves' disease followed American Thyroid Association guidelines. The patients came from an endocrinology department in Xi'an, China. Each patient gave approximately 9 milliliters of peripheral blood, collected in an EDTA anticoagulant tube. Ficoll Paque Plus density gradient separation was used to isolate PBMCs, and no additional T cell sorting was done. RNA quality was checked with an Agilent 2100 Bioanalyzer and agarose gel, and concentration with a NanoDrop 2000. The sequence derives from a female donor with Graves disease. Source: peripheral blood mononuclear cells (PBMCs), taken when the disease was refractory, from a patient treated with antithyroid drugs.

The CDR3 protein: CSAAASGRPSGEQFF. The DNA sequence reads TGCAGTGCTGCTGCTAGCGGGAGGCCGAGTGGTGAGCAGTTCTTC. The chain is made from TRBV20-1 and TRBJ2-1, with 11 middle bases fitting TRBD2. V trim: 5 bases; J trim: 9 bases; unmatched bases: 12. CDR1 and CDR2 are drawn from the germline V gene (reference sequence): DFQATT, SNEGSKA. Counted from cysteine to phenylalanine, this CDR3 has 15 amino acids. CDR3 DNA is the only sequence kept; it has 45 bases, read in frame from the first base.